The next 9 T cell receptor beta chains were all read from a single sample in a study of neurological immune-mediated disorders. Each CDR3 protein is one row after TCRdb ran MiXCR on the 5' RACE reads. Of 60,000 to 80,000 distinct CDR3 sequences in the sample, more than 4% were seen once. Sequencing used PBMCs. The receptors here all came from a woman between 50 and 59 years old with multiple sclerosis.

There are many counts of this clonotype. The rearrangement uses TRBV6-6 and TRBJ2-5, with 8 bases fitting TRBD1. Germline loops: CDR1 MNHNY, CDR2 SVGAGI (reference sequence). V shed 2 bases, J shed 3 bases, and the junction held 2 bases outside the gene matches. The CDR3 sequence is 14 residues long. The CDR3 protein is CASSYPDREETQYF. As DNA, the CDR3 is TGTGCCAGCAGTTACCCGGACAGGGAAGAGACCCAGTACTTC.

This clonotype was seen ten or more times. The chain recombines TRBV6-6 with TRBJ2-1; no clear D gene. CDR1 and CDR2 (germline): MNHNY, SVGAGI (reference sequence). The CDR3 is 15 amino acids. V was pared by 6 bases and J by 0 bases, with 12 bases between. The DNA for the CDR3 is TGTGCCAGCAGCCGGACCCCGAGCTCCTACAATGAGCAGTTCTTC. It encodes CASSRTPSSYNEQFF.

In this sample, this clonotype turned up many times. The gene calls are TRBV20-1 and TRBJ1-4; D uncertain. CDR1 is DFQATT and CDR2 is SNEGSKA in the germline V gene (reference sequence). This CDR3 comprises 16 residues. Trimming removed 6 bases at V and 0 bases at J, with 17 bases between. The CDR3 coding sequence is TGCAGTGCCCTCCGGGTGAAAAAGGCAACTAATGAAAAACTGTTTTTT. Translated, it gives CSALRVKKATNEKLFF.

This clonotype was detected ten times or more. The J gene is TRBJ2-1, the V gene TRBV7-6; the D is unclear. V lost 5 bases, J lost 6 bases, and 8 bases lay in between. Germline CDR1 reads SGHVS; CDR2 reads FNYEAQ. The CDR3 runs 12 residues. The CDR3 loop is CASSPPSNEQFF. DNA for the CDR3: TGTGCCAGCAGCCCCCCCTCCAATGAGCAGTTCTTC.

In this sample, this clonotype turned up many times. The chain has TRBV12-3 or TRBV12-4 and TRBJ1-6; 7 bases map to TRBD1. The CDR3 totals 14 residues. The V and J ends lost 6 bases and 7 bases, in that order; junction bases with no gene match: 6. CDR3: CASSETGRNSPLHF. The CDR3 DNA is TGTGCCAGCAGCGAGACAGGGAGGAATTCACCCCTCCACTTT.

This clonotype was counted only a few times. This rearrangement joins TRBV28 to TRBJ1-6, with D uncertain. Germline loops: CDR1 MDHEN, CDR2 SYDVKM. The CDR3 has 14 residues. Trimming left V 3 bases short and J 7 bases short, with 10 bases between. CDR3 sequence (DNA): TGTGCCAGCAGTTTCGGGAAGACCAATTCACCCCTCCACTTT. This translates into CASSFGKTNSPLHF.

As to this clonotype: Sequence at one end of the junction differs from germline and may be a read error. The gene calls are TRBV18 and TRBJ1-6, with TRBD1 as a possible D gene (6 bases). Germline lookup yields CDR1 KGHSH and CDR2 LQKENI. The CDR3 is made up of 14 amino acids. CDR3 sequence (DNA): TGTGCCAGCTCTCCAACAGGGAACAATTCACCCCTCAACTTT. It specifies CASSPTGNNSPLNF.

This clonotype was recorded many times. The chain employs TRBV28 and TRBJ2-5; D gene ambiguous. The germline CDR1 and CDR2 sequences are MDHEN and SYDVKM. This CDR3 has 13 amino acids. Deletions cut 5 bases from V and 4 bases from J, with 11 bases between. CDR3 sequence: CASSLPRGETQYF. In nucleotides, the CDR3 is TGTGCCAGCAGTCTTCCTAGAGGAGAGACCCAGTACTTC.

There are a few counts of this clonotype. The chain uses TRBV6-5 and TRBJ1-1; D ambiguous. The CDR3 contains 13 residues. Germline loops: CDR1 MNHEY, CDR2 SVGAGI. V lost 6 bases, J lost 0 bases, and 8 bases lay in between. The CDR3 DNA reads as TGTGCCAGCAGGAGCGGGATGAACACTGAAGCTTTCTTT. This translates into CASRSGMNTEAFF.